This is a list of T cell receptor beta chains from one sample in a study of cytomegalovirus exposure and HLA in healthy donors. Measured with immunoSEQ multiplex PCR; TCRdb has only the in-frame clones, and not every one. The repertoire includes around 170,000 clones, roughly 84% of them detected once, and around 2.8% sits in the top ten. Sequences were obtained from PBMCs. These receptors came from a woman aged 45-60 years in good health and CMV-seropositive. Each CDR3 is given with its conserved first and last residue. D genes are given only for firm matches. The size of a clone is reported for some rows only, either as once, few or many, or as a class for expanded clones.

TRBJ2-5	TRBD2	.	TRBV5-6	TGTGCCAGCAGCTTGACTCCTAGCGGGCGTGACCAGTACTTC	CASSLTPSGRDQYF
TRBJ2-2	.	.	TRBV11-2	TGTGCCAGCAGCCCGTCGACAGGCTCTACTTTCGGGGAGCTGTTTTTT	CASSPSTGSTFGELFF
TRBJ2-7	.	.	TRBV2	TGTGCCAGCAGTGCGGTGTACGAGCAGTACTTC	CASSAVYEQYF
TRBJ1-4	.	.	TRBV5-4	TGTGCCAGCAGCACGGGGGGAACTAATGAAAAACTGTTTTTT	CASSTGGTNEKLFF
TRBJ1-4	TRBD1	.	TRBV2	TGTGCCACCCGATACAGGGGGCAATATGAAAAACTGTTTTTT	CATRYRGQYEKLFF
TRBJ1-1	.	few	TRBV5-5	TGTGCCAGCAGCTTGGCCGGGGTCCCGAACACTGAAGCTTTCTTT	CASSLAGVPNTEAFF
TRBJ1-5	.	.	TRBV15	TGTGCCACCAAATCGGACAGTATAGATCAGCCCCAGCATTTT	CATKSDSIDQPQHF
TRBJ1-6	TRBD1	.	TRBV6-5	TGTGCCAGCAAAAGGGACAGGGCCTATTCACCCCTCCACTTT	CASKRDRAYSPLHF
TRBJ1-1	.	.	TRBV2	TGTGCCAGCCGCGCACAGGGACATTCCACTGAAGCTTTCTTT	CASRAQGHSTEAFF
TRBJ1-1	.	.	TRBV5-5	TGTGCCAGCAGCCTCCGCGTGGCAGGGGCGGTTGAAGCTTTCTTT	CASSLRVAGAVEAFF
TRBJ2-7	.	few	TRBV19	TGTGCCAGTAGCACCAAGTCAGGGGCGCAGGGCTACGAGCAGTACTTC	CASSTKSGAQGYEQYF
TRBJ2-7	.	.	TRBV19	TGTGCCAGTAGTTCAGGGCCAGCGTACTCCTACGAGCAGTACTTC	CASSSGPAYSYEQYF
TRBJ2-1	.	.	TRBV21-1	TGTGCCAGCAGCGCCAAGGGGGCAAGGGCACACAATGAGCAGTTCTTC	CASSAKGARAHNEQFF
TRBJ2-3	TRBD1	.	TRBV5-4	TGTGCCAGCAGCTTGACAGGGGAGAGCACAGATACGCAGTATTTT	CASSLTGESTDTQYF
TRBJ2-3	TRBD2	.	TRBV6-5	TGTGCCAGCAGTCGGGACTACACAGATACGCAGTATTTT	CASSRDYTDTQYF
TRBJ2-7	.	.	TRBV28	TGTGCCGCCGGCCGGGGGGCCGTGTACGAGCAGTACTTC	CAAGRGAVYEQYF
TRBJ2-7	.	once	TRBV6-1	TGTGCCAGCAGTCGTAGTGAAGATTTTTCCTACGAGCAGTACTTC	CASSRSEDFSYEQYF
TRBJ2-5	.	.	TRBV27	TGTGCCAGCAGTTTCTCGGGATCGATCGAGACCCAGTACTTC	CASSFSGSIETQYF
TRBJ2-3	TRBD2	.	TRBV6-1	TGTGCCAGCAGTAAGACTAGCGGGGGGATGGATACGCAGTATTTT	CASSKTSGGMDTQYF
TRBJ1-5	.	once	TRBV30	TGTGCCTGGAGAGAGGAGGGGCAGCCCCAGCATTTT	CAWREEGQPQHF
TRBJ2-5	TRBD1	.	TRBV19	TGTGCCAGTAGTCCGGGACAGGGGGCTGGAGAGACCCAGTACTTC	CASSPGQGAGETQYF
TRBJ2-7	.	.	TRBV9	TGTGCCAGCAGCTCCAGCGGCAGGGGCTACGAGCAGTACTTC	CASSSSGRGYEQYF
TRBJ1-1	TRBD1	.	TRBV19	TGTGCCAGTCAGGGGGTGGTTGAAGCTTTCTTT	CASQGVVEAFF
TRBJ2-7	TRBD2	.	TRBV19	TGTGCCAGTAGCTTATGGAGCGGGGAGACCTACGAGCAGTACTTC	CASSLWSGETYEQYF
TRBJ2-3	TRBD1	.	TRBV10-3	TGTGCCACGAAAGGGGGCGCGGAGGATACGCAGTATTTT	CATKGGAEDTQYF
TRBJ2-7	TRBD1	.	TRBV7-3	TGTGCCAGCAGCCCAGGACAGGGTTACGAGCAGTACTTC	CASSPGQGYEQYF
TRBJ1-2	.	.	TRBV28	TGTGCCAGCAGTCCCAGGGTAGTCTATGGCTACACCTTC	CASSPRVVYGYTF
TRBJ1-4	TRBD1	.	TRBV5-4	TGTGCCAGCAGCTTAGGACAGGGCATGGAAAATGAAAAACTGTTTTTT	CASSLGQGMENEKLFF
TRBJ1-1	.	.	TRBV19	TGTGCCAGTAGGGAAGGGGTGGAAGCTTTCTTT	CASREGVEAFF
TRBJ2-7	TRBD1	.	TRBV5-1	TGCGCCAGCAGCTTCGGACAGGTCTCCCCCTACGAGCAGTACTTC	CASSFGQVSPYEQYF
TRBJ2-7	.	.	TRBV6-1	TGTGCCAGCAGTGTCCACATTCCTTACGAGCAGTACTTC	CASSVHIPYEQYF
TRBJ2-3	TRBD2	.	TRBV5-1	TGCGCCAGCAGCGCGGGACTAGCGGGGGAGACGCAGTATTTT	CASSAGLAGETQYF
TRBJ1-1	.	.	TRBV7-9	TGTTCCAGCAGCTTAAGACGGGAAACTGAAGCTTTCTTT	CSSSLRRETEAFF
TRBJ1-5	.	.	TRBV15	TGTGCCACCAGCAGATTGGCAGGCCAGCCCCAGCATTTT	CATSRLAGQPQHF
TRBJ1-3	.	once	TRBV6-1	TGTGCCAGCAGCCAAGAGAGCTCTGGAAACACCATATATTTT	CASSQESSGNTIYF
TRBJ2-7	TRBD1	.	TRBV14	TGTGCCAGCAGCCAAGGTAAACTAGGTGGGACAGGGCCGAAGGAGCAGTACTTC	CASSQGKLGGTGPKEQYF
TRBJ2-1	TRBD2	.	TRBV5-1	TGCGCCAGCAGCTTGGTGGGGGGGGGACCCCCCGGCTCCTACAATGAGCAGTTCTTC	CASSLVGGGPPGSYNEQFF
TRBJ1-2	TRBD1	.	TRBV6-1	TGTGCCAGCAGACAGGGACAGGGTATTGGCTACACCTTC	CASRQGQGIGYTF
TRBJ2-7	TRBD2	.	TRBV7-2	TGTGCCAGCAGCCCAGAGACTAGCGGGGTCACCTACGAGCAGTACTTC	CASSPETSGVTYEQYF
TRBJ1-1	.	.	TRBV6-5	TGTGCCAGCAGTGAAGTCAGGGCCGGTGAAGCTTTCTTT	CASSEVRAGEAFF
TRBJ2-7	TRBD2	.	TRBV27	TGTGCCAGCAGTGCCCTCGGGCGGGGGGGGTACGAGCAGTACTTC	CASSALGRGGYEQYF
TRBJ1-1	.	few	TRBV7-2	TGTGCCAGCAGCTTACGGGAGGGGAACACTGAAGCTTTCTTT	CASSLREGNTEAFF
TRBJ2-3	.	.	TRBV7-3	TGTGCCAGCAGCTTAACGTACAGGGATGGGAATACGCAGTATTTT	CASSLTYRDGNTQYF
TRBJ1-1	.	.	TRBV5-6	TGTGCCAGCAGCTTGATCGGAGGTATAACTGAAGCTTTCTTT	CASSLIGGITEAFF
TRBJ1-2	.	.	TRBV5-4	TGTGCCAGCAGCTTGGCCACGGGTCGTGGTGGCTACACCTTC	CASSLATGRGGYTF
TRBJ2-7	.	.	TRBV5-1	TGCGCCAGCAGCCCGTTTCCGGGGGAAATTGGAGGGTCCTACGAGCAGTACTTC	CASSPFPGEIGGSYEQYF
TRBJ2-3	TRBD2	.	TRBV4-2	TGTGCCAGCAGCCAAGACGGGACGGCCAGCGGGGGCACAGATACGCAGTATTTT	CASSQDGTASGGTDTQYF
TRBJ2-3	.	.	TRBV13	TGTGCCAGCAGCTTTACCCGAACGGCAGATACGCAGTATTTT	CASSFTRTADTQYF
TRBJ1-2	.	.	TRBV6-1	TGTGCCAGCAGTTCTACGTTGGACAGCCTCTATGGCTACACCTTC	CASSSTLDSLYGYTF
TRBJ2-2	TRBD2	.	TRBV19	TGTGCCAGTAGTCGTCAACCCGGGACTAGCGGGGGGCCCGGGGAGCTGTTTTTT	CASSRQPGTSGGPGELFF
TRBJ2-5	TRBD2	.	TRBV4-2	TGTGCCAGCAGCCAGACTAGCGGGGGGGCGGGGGAGACCCAGTACTTC	CASSQTSGGAGETQYF
TRBJ1-1	.	.	TRBV19	TGTGCCAGTAGTCCCGGTGGACAGAGGACTGAAGCTTTCTTT	CASSPGGQRTEAFF
TRBJ2-2	.	once	TRBV18	TGTGCCAGCTCCCCACCCTCGAGAGGGGGCACCGGGGAGCTGTTTTTT	CASSPPSRGGTGELFF
TRBJ2-2	.	.	TRBV5-4	TGTGCCAGCAGCTCCTCAAGGGGCGAGTCCACCGGGGAGCTGTTTTTT	CASSSSRGESTGELFF
TRBJ2-1	TRBD2	.	TRBV2	TGTGCCAGCAGTGAAGAGCGGGGGGGCAACAATGAGCAGTTCTTC	CASSEERGGNNEQFF
TRBJ1-6	.	once	TRBV19	TGTGCCAGTAGTCCCCTAGGGGTCGGAGTGAGGAATTCACCCCTCCACTTT	CASSPLGVGVRNSPLHF
TRBJ2-2	.	.	TRBV21-1	TGTGCCAGCAGCAAAGAGGCTAGCGGTAACACCGGGGAGCTGTTTTTT	CASSKEASGNTGELFF
TRBJ2-5	.	.	TRBV7-6	TGTGCCAGCAGCCTCGAGCGGGAGACCCAGTACTTC	CASSLERETQYF
TRBJ1-1	.	.	TRBV23-1	TGCGCCAGCAGTCAAAAATATTTTACTGAAGCTTTCTTT	CASSQKYFTEAFF